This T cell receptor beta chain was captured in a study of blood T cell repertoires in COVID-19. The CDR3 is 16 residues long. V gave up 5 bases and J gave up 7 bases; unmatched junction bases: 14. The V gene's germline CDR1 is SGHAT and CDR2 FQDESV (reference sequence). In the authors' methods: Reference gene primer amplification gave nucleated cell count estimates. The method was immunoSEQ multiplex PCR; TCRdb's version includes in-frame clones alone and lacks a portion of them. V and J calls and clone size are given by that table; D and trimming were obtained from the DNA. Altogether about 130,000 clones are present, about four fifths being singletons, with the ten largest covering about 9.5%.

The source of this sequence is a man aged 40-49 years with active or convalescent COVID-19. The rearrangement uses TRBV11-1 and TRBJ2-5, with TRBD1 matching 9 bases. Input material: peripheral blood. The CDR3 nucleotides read TGTGCCAGCAGCCCTCAAACAGGGGGCGCGAGCACGACCCAGTACTTC. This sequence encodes CASSPQTGGASTTQYF.